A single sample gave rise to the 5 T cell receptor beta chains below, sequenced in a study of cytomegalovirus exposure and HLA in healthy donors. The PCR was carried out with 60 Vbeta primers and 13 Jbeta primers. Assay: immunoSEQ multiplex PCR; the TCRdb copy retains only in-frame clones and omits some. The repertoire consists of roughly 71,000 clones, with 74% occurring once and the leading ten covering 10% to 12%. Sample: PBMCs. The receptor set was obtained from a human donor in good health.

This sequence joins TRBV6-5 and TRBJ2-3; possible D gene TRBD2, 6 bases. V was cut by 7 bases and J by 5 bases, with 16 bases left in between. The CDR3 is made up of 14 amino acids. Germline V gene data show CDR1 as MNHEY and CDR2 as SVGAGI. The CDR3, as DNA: TGTGCCAGCACCATGACGGGAGAGGTAGATACGCAGTATTTT. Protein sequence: CASTMTGEVDTQYF.

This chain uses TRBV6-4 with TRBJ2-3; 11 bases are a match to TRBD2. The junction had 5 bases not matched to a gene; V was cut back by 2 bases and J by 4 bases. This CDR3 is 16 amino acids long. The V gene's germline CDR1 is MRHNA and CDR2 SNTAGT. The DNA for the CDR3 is TGTGCCAGCAGTGACGGAACTAGCGGGAGTGCAGATACGCAGTATTTT. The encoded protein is CASSDGTSGSADTQYF.

In DNA form, the CDR3 reads TGTGCCAGCAGTTCCAACTACGAGCAGTACTTC. Its translation is CASSSNYEQYF. The genes are TRBV6-5 and TRBJ2-7; no definite D call. V lost 4 bases and J lost 3, with 4 bases in between. CDR1 is MNHEY, CDR2 SVGAGI, per germline. There are 11 residues in the CDR3.

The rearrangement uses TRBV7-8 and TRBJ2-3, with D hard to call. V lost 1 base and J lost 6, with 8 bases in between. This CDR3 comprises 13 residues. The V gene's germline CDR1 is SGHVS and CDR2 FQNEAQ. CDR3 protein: CASSLGRRDTQYF. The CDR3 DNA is TGTGCCAGCAGCTTAGGAAGGCGGGATACGCAGTATTTT.

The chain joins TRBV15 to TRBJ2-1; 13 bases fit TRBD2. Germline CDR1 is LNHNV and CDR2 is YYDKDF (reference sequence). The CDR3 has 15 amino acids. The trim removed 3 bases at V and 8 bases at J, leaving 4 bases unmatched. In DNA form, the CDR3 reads TGTGCCACCAGCAGTCGACTAGCGGGAGGCTATGAGCAGTTCTTC. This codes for CATSSRLAGGYEQFF. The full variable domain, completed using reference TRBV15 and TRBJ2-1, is DAMVIQNPRYQVTQFGKPVTLSCSQTLNHNVMYWYQQKSSQAPKLLFHYYDKDFNNEADTPDNFQSRRPNTSFCFLDIRSPGLGDTAMYLCATSSRLAGGYEQFFGPGTRLTVL.